The entry that follows covers one TCR beta chain sequence. Its antigen is unknown. No base quality information exists; no much larger clone differs at one position. This sample was included in a study of CD8 T cells in Susac syndrome (dated by TCRdb to about 2019). Looking at the study overall: Repertoire sequencing was used to test whether CD8+ T cell activation and differentiation in Susac syndrome was antigen driven.

High-throughput TCR beta sequencing profiled peripheral blood CD8+ and CD4+ T cells from healthy donors, Susac syndrome patients and multiple sclerosis patients. Healthy donors were included as age- and sex-matched controls. Bulk CD8+ and CD4+ T cells were purified by magnetic negative isolation, whereas CD8+ TEMRA cells were enriched by FACS. Blood was collected in EDTA tubes and processed within 24 hours, with PBMCs isolated through density gradient centrifugation. PBMCs destined for TCR sequencing were cryopreserved in liquid nitrogen and later thawed in a 37 °C water bath. A purity of at least 90% was achieved for sorted or isolated CD4+, CD8+ and CD8+ TEMRA cells. V lost 4 bases and J lost 5 bases, and the count of bases not matched to a germline gene is 7. Its CDR3 holds 15 amino acids, cysteine through phenylalanine. This entry keeps only the CDR3 DNA: 45 bases, framed from base 1. CDR1 and CDR2 were assigned from the germline V gene as SGHRS and YFSETQ.

RNA was extracted using the RNeasy kit, and roughly 0.5 to 1 microgram was reverse transcribed with random hexamers. TCR beta CDR3 regions were amplified with the immunoSEQ multiplex PCR assay covering 54 Vbeta and 13 Jbeta segments. PCR amplification bias was corrected using a synthetic template baseline for primer optimization and computational correction. The paper's processing steps were these. Only productive sequences were kept, with reads annotated to V, D and J genes according to IMGT and analyzed in immunoSEQ Analyzer. Clonality was computed as one minus Shannon entropy normalized by log2 of the number of productive unique sequences. Public and private clones were assessed among the 100 most prevalent clones of each patient and control. Clones were defined as Susac-specific when absent from the healthy and MS cohorts, from approximately 1,100 published viral clones and from other ImmuneACCESS disease sequences. The public reads were reprocessed in TCRdb via fastp at Q25 and MiXCR, keeping in-frame beta chains. One record per CDR3 amino acid sequence lists the most common genes and DNA. TCRdb's processing, not the authors', yielded these V and J calls. The sample data list about 130,000 distinct CDR3 sequences, and around 94% of these were observed just once. The leading ten clones occupy around 0.087% of the sample.

What the work shows at the level of the full study, not this receptor alone: The number of individuals in the TCR sequencing and HLA analysis was acknowledged as relatively small.

This TCR was sampled from a human donor in good health. The V gene is TRBV5-1 and the J gene is TRBJ1-5, and 9 bases in between align with TRBD1. The source material was CD4+ T cells from PBMCs. The nucleotide sequence is TGCGCCAGCAGCCCGGACAGGGGAGCGGATCAGCCCCAGCATTTT. This gives the protein CASSPDRGADQPQHF.